Reported below is one TCR beta chain. These data are taken from a study of blood T cell repertoires in COVID-19. The method was immunoSEQ multiplex PCR; TCRdb's version includes in-frame clones alone and lacks a portion of them. The sample yields some 220,000 clones, about 78% seen once. Trimming removed 6 bases from V and 3 bases from J, with 20 bases in between. Germline V gene lookup returns CDR1 MNHEY and CDR2 SVGEGT. The CDR3 runs to 16 residues. The J gene is TRBJ2-5, the V gene TRBV6-2 or TRBV6-3; a weak D match, TRBD2 (6 bases). Input material: peripheral blood. The clonotype was recovered from a woman aged 70 to 79 with acute or convalescent COVID-19. CDR3 sequence (DNA): TGTGCCAGCAGCCGCGGCAGAGGGGCGGGAAAAGAGACCCAGTACTTC. Translating gives CASSRGRGAGKETQYF.